The 21 T cell receptor beta chains listed next were all sequenced from one sample in a study of tumor-infiltrating lymphocytes in primary liver carcinoma. TCR beta cDNA came from roughly 0.45 ug total RNA, primed with a constant-region primer. Library construction for TCR beta comprised three nested multiplex PCR rounds performed with slightly modified ARM-PCR. TRBV1-TRBV30 forward primers paired with a C-beta reverse primer drove the first two PCR rounds, about 9 cycles each. TCRdb analysed the multiplex PCR reads with MiXCR anew, one entry per CDR3 protein. The sample has about 43,000 distinct CDR3 sequences, roughly 73% seen once. Between roughly 17 and 31 mg of unsorted bulk tissue served as the source from which RNA and DNA were co-extracted. Material for sequencing was liver tumor tissue from sampling region 2. Subset specified: tumor region T2, inferior pole. These receptors were collected from a man aged 40-49 years with primary liver carcinoma and hepatitis B virus infection.

Regarding this clonotype: A junction boundary mismatches the germline segment, possibly from a read error. The rearrangement links TRBV30 to TRBJ1-5, with D possibly TRBD1 on 6 matching bases. The germline gives CDR1 GTSNPN, CDR2 SVGIG (reference sequence). This CDR3 has 15 residues. The CDR3 coding sequence is TGTGCCCGGGCCCTCGCGGGGGGCCGCAATCAGCCCCAGGATTTT. Translating gives CARALAGGRNQPQDF.

Concerning this clonotype: The CDR3 carries no conserved terminal phenylalanine or tryptophan, so it likely arises from a read error. The chain employs TRBV6-6 and TRBJ2-5; no definite D call. The CDR3 spans 11 residues. V lost 7 bases and J 2 bases, leaving 5 bases between the germline ends. Germline CDR1 and CDR2: MNHNY and SVGAGI (reference sequence). CDR3 nucleotide sequence: TGTGCCAGCAATCCTCAAGAGACCCAGTACTTA. Translating it yields CASNPQETQYL.

This clonotype showed up many times. The chain couples TRBV7-2 to TRBJ2-4; D might be TRBD2 (7 bases). V was shortened by 1 base and J by 7 bases, with 17 bases between the two germline ends. CDR3 length: 16 residues. CDR1 is SGHTA, CDR2 FQGNSA, per germline. CDR3 sequence (DNA): TGTGCCAGCAGCTTAGATGGGGGGGGCGGGAAGAACATTCAGTACTTC. Encoded protein: CASSLDGGGGKNIQYF.

Remarks on this clonotype: At one end, the junction sequence differs from germline, possibly due to a read error. The chain joins TRBV4-3 to TRBJ2-7; 9 bases agree with TRBD2. The CDR3 has 15 amino acids. Germline V lookup: CDR1 LGHNA, CDR2 YSLEER. The CDR3 loop is CASSTDRAGGYVQYF. The CDR3 DNA sequence: TGCGCAAGCAGCACCGATCGAGCGGGAGGCTACGTGCAGTACTTC.

This clonotype rates as medium-sized. The V call is TRBV6-2 or TRBV6-3, the J call TRBJ2-7; TRBD2 might be the D (5 bases). CDR1 and CDR2 from the germline V gene are MNHEY and SVGEGT. The V end lost 11 bases, the J end lost 3 bases, and 11 bases lay between the germline ends. The length of the CDR3 is 11 residues. The CDR3 DNA reads TGTGCCGGGTCGGCGGGCTACGAGCAGTACTTC. Translating gives CAGSAGYEQYF.

The chain uses TRBV11-1 and TRBJ2-4; TRBD2 is a possible D gene (5 bases). Germline CDR1 reads SGHAT; CDR2 reads FQDESV (reference sequence). The CDR3 has 17 amino acids. Trimming cost V 4 bases and J 4 bases, with 20 bases left between them. This CDR3 reads CASSSPGWGAPKNIQYF. For the CDR3, the DNA is TGTGCCAGCAGCTCTCCAGGATGGGGAGCACCAAAAAACATTCAGTACTTC.

In its sample, this clonotype was seen once. A single base separates this from a much larger clone, so it may be a read error. Likely a read error: the CDR3 ends without its conserved phenylalanine or tryptophan. The chain joins TRBV19 to TRBJ1-2; D uncertain. The CDR3 totals 12 residues. Germline CDR1 LNHDA, CDR2 SQIVND (reference sequence). V lost 8 bases and J 5 bases, leaving 12 bases between the germline ends. The CDR3 coding sequence is TGTGCCAGTGGACGCGGCGATTATGGCTACACCTCC. It translates to CASGRGDYGYTS.

With respect to this clonotype: An end of the junction does not agree with germline; a read error may underlie this. The V gene is TRBV12-3 or TRBV12-4, the J gene TRBJ2-3; D is tentatively TRBD1 or TRBD2 (5 bases each). The CDR3 runs 14 residues. CDR3 loop: CVSTLGGDSDTQYF. CDR3 sequence (DNA): TGTGTCAGCACTTTAGGAGGAGACAGTGATACGCAGTATTTT.

The sample holds one count of this clonotype. J is TRBJ2-1 and V is TRBV11-2; 7 bases are a match to TRBD2. Per the germline V gene, CDR1 is SGHAT and CDR2 is FQNNGV. The CDR3 has 15 amino acids. DNA of the CDR3: TGTGTCAACAGCATTAGCGGGCCACTCGACAATGAGCAGTTCTTC. It is translated as CVNSISGPLDNEQFF.

Comments on this clonotype: The junction departs from the called germline gene at one end, perhaps through a read error. The chain links TRBV4-2 to TRBJ2-7, with D perhaps assigned TRBD1 or TRBD2 (5 bases each). CDR1 is LGHNA and CDR2 is YNFKEQ in the germline V gene. CDR3 size: 15 residues. CDR3 bases: TGTGCCAGCAGCCAAGATAAGGGGAGCGGCTACGAGCAACATTTC. Translating it yields CASSQDKGSGYEQHF.

Turning to this clonotype: The conserved phenylalanine or tryptophan normally closing the CDR3 is absent here, so this likely arose from a read error. The rearrangement joins TRBV11-2 to TRBJ2-7; no reliable D call. This CDR3 comprises 15 residues. V lost 4 bases to trimming and J lost 6 bases, with 19 bases between them. Germline loops: CDR1 SGHAT, CDR2 FQNNGV. The CDR3 DNA reads TGTGCCAGCAGCTCCGGATGGCTTTACGCGAGCGAGCAGTACTAC. It is translated as CASSSGWLYASEQYY.

This clonotype was recorded once. This likely comes from a read error, as the CDR3 has no conserved phenylalanine or tryptophan at its end. The chain recombines TRBV6-5 with TRBJ1-1; tentatively, D is TRBD1 (6 bases). The CDR3 sequence is 17 residues long. Germline lookup yields CDR1 MNHEY and CDR2 SVGAGI. The CDR3 reads CASSPPTGAVGIADAFI. DNA for the CDR3: TGTGCCAGCAGTCCCCCCACGGGGGCGGTAGGTATCGCTGATGCTTTCATT.

The gene calls are TRBV28 and TRBJ2-7; D unresolved. The CDR3 is made up of 14 amino acids. Between the trimmed V and J ends, which lost 8 bases and 0 bases, there was a span of 14 bases. CDR1 and CDR2 (germline): MDHEN, SYDVKM. As DNA, the CDR3 is TGTGCCAGCGGAAAGGGTAAGAGCTCCTACGAGCAGTACTTC. This encodes CASGKGKSSYEQYF.

On this clonotype: As the CDR3 is not closed by the conserved phenylalanine or tryptophan, this likely results from a read error. This chain connects TRBV11-1 to TRBJ1-6, with D possibly being TRBD1 (5 bases). This CDR3 comprises 13 residues. Per the germline V gene, CDR1 is SGHAT and CDR2 is FQDESV (reference sequence). CDR3 sequence (DNA): TGTACCAGCGGCCGGACACTGGTTGCACCCCTCCACTAT. This encodes CTSGRTLVAPLHY.

This clonotype is a singleton in its sample. This sequence joins TRBV7-8 and TRBJ1-5; D is possibly TRBD1 (5 bases). This CDR3 comprises 16 residues. V gave up 6 bases and J gave up 4 bases, with 19 bases separating them. Germline V CDR1 and CDR2: SGHVS, FQNEAQ. CDR3 nucleotides: TGTGCCAGCAGTGAGCAGGGTAAAACTACGAATCAGCCCCAGCATTTT. It specifies CASSEQGKTTNQPQHF.

As regards this clonotype: Its ends do not fully match the called genes, so a read error is possible. V is TRBV11-2 and J is TRBJ2-7; D may be TRBD2 (5 bases). Germline V lookup: CDR1 SGHAT, CDR2 FQNNGV. The CDR3 is 14 amino acids. The CDR3 DNA is TGTGCCAGCGCCCGTGGGAGTTCCACCTACAAGCAGTGCTTC. Its protein product is CASARGSSTYKQCF.

This chain joins TRBV6-5 and TRBJ1-2; no definite D call. Trimming removed 9 bases at V and 12 bases at J, with 23 bases between. The germline V gene encodes CDR1 MNHEY and CDR2 SVGAGI. This CDR3 has 13 residues. The CDR3 region is CASFSGWNYVHTF. The CDR3 DNA follows: TGTGCCAGTTTCTCAGGCTGGAACTATGTCCACACCTTC.

This clonotype was seen only a few times. This chain joins TRBV5-1 and TRBJ2-3; TRBD2 matches 11 bases. Trimming took 4 bases from V and 4 from J; bases not matched to a gene: 8. CDR3 size: 16 residues. Looked up from germline, CDR1 is SGHRS and CDR2 is YFSETQ. The CDR3 nucleotides are TGCGCCAGCAGCGAGGGACTAGCGGAGAGCGCAGATACGCAGTATTTT. It is translated as CASSEGLAESADTQYF.

This clonotype has at least ten counts. The chain couples TRBV5-1 to TRBJ2-7, with TRBD1 identical over 8 bases. Per the germline V gene, CDR1 is SGHRS and CDR2 is YFSETQ. The V gene end was trimmed by 0 bases and the J gene end by 3 bases; junction bases not matched to a gene: 5. The CDR3 totals 15 residues. CDR3 in amino acids: CASSLDAGGFYEQYF. CDR3 sequence (DNA): TGCGCCAGCAGCTTGGATGCAGGGGGCTTCTACGAGCAGTACTTC. The full variable domain, with the rest looked up from reference TRBV5-1 and TRBJ2-7, is KAGVTQTPRYLIKTRGQQVTLSCSPISGHRSVSWYQQTPGQGLQFLFEYFSETQRNKGNFPGRFSGRQFSNSRSEMNVSTLELGDSALYLCASSLDAGGFYEQYFGPGTRLTVT.

This clonotype was picked up a small number of times. A read error may produce the germline difference seen at one junction end. The CDR3 nucleotides read TGTGCCAGCAGCCCGCCTCCAGGGGGCGCCTACGGGCAGTACTTC. Translation gives CASSPPPGGAYGQYF. This chain uses TRBV11-1 with TRBJ2-7, with 8 bases identical to TRBD1. Germline lookup yields CDR1 SGHAT and CDR2 FQDESV (reference sequence). CDR3 length equals 15 residues. The full variable domain, completed using reference TRBV11-1 and TRBJ2-7, is EAEVAQSPRYKITEKSQAVAFWCDPISGHATLYWYRQILGQGPELLVQFQDESVVDDSQLPKDRFSAERLKGVDSTLKIQPAELGDSAMYLCASSPPPGGAYGQYFGPGTRLTVT.

Note on this clonotype: This likely comes from a read error, as the CDR3 has no conserved phenylalanine or tryptophan at its end. This sequence joins TRBV7-8 and TRBJ2-3, with D perhaps TRBD2 (7 bases). V was pared by 4 bases and J by 6 bases, with 20 bases between. Germline V lookup: CDR1 SGHVS, CDR2 FQNEAQ. This CDR3 has 16 residues. Here the CDR3 DNA reads TGTGCCAGCAGCTCAGCAAGGGGGGGATGTTCGGATACGCAGTATCTT. Translating it yields CASSSARGGCSDTQYL.